Following are 10 T cell receptor beta chains from one sample sequenced in a study of T-cell memory formation after mild COVID-19. From the 5' RACE reads, TCRdb called clonotypes with MiXCR, one entry per CDR3 protein. The sample holds over 300,000 distinct CDR3 sequences, more than 20% seen once. The sequenced sample consisted of PBMCs or a T cell subset sorted from them (not recorded which). These receptors were collected from a man between 18 and 35 years old who had mild COVID-19 (a few samples of this study predate the infection). Cell type and time point are not known.

Ten or more counts support this clonotype. This chain uses TRBV7-3 with TRBJ2-1; D assignment may be TRBD1 or TRBD2 (5 bases each). The V gene's germline CDR1 is SGHTA and CDR2 FQGTGA. CDR3 length: 14 amino acids. V was shortened by 2 bases and J by 8 bases, with 13 bases between the two germline ends. This CDR3 is CASSLWGSGDEQFF. As DNA, the CDR3 is TGTGCCAGCAGCTTATGGGGGTCCGGGGATGAGCAGTTCTTC. The variable domain in full, with the rest retrieved from reference TRBV7-3 and TRBJ2-1, is GAGVSQTPSNKVTEKGKYVELRCDPISGHTALYWYRQSLGQGPEFLIYFQGTGAADDSGLPNDRFFAVRPEGSVSTLKIQRTERGDSAVYLCASSLWGSGDEQFFGPGTRLTVL.

This clonotype was picked up a small number of times. V gene TRBV4-1 combines with J gene TRBJ2-7, with D tentatively TRBD1 or TRBD2 (6 bases each). The CDR3 consists of 16 residues. V was trimmed by 1 base and J by 2 bases, leaving 15 bases between them. Germline V gene data show CDR1 as MGHRA and CDR2 as YSYEKL. The CDR3 sequence: CASSQVPGAAPYEQYV. CDR3 nucleotide sequence: TGCGCCAGCAGCCAAGTACCGGGGGCCGCACCCTACGAGCAGTACGTC.

This sequence joins TRBV29-1 and TRBJ1-1, with D unclear. The CDR3 sequence is 12 residues long. Germline V lookup: CDR1 SQVTM, CDR2 ANQGSEA. The CDR3 DNA reads as TGCAGTTTTGGATTGGGTGACACTGAAGCTTTCTTT. Translation: CSFGLGDTEAFF. The complete variable domain, with remaining parts taken from reference TRBV29-1 and TRBJ1-1, reads SAVISQKPSRDICQRGTSLTIQCQVDSQVTMMFWYRQQPGQSLTLIATANQGSEATYESGFVIDKFPISRPNLTFSTLTVSNMSPEDSSIYLCSFGLGDTEAFFGQGTRLTVV.

This clonotype was picked up many times. The J gene is TRBJ2-3, the V gene TRBV5-1, with unresolved D. V lost 0 bases to trimming and J lost 10 bases, with 6 bases between them. This CDR3 has 11 amino acids. From germline, CDR1 is SGHRS and CDR2 YFSETQ. DNA of the CDR3: TGCGCCAGCAGCTTGGAAGGAGCGCAGTATTTT. It codes for CASSLEGAQYF.

V usage is TRBV3-1 and J usage is TRBJ1-5; 7 positions agree with TRBD1. Germline-derived CDR1 and CDR2 are LGHDT and YNNKEL (reference sequence). V was clipped by 3 bases and J by 4 bases; unmatched bases: 6. The CDR3 length is 15 residues. The CDR3 bases are TGTGCCAGCAGCCATGTGCCGACAGGGAATCAGCCCCAGCATTTT. Amino acid sequence: CASSHVPTGNQPQHF.

The chain carries TRBV9 and TRBJ2-1; D gene unclear. CDR3 length: 15 amino acids. Per germline, CDR1 SGDLS and CDR2 YYNGEE. V was pared by 3 bases and J by 2 bases, with 12 bases between. This chain's CDR3 is CASSGGGVPYNEQFF. The DNA of the CDR3 is TGTGCCAGCAGCGGGGGTGGGGTACCCTACAATGAGCAGTTCTTC.

This clonotype was recorded a few times. The chain combines TRBV7-2 with TRBJ2-1, with 8 bases aligning to TRBD2. The length of the CDR3 is 14 residues. CDR1 and CDR2 from the germline V gene are SGHTA and FQGNSA. V shed 5 bases, J shed 9 bases, and the junction held 9 bases outside the gene matches. This CDR3 reads CASSRSGGWGEQFF. CDR3 in DNA: TGTGCCAGCAGCCGGAGCGGGGGATGGGGTGAGCAGTTCTTC. Using reference TRBV7-2 and TRBJ2-1 for the parts outside the CDR3, the full variable domain is GAGVSQSPSNKVTEKGKDVELRCDPISGHTALYWYRQSLGQGLEFLIYFQGNSAPDKSGLPSDRFSAERTGGSVSTLTIQRTQQEDSAVYLCASSRSGGWGEQFFGPGTRLTVL.

This chain uses TRBV6-6 with TRBJ2-7, with D possibly being TRBD2 (5 bases). The ends were cut back, 6 bases at V and 3 bases at J, with 9 bases in the middle. The CDR3 consists of 12 residues. Germline CDR1 and CDR2: MNHNY and SVGAGI (reference sequence). For the CDR3, the DNA is TGTGCCAGCAGCGCCCGGGACTACGAGCAGTACGTC. It is translated as CASSARDYEQYV.

This clonotype occurred a few times. V is TRBV29-1 and J is TRBJ2-1; a possible D gene is TRBD1 (6 bases). This CDR3 has 14 amino acids. V was trimmed by 5 bases and J by 2 bases, leaving 13 bases between them. Germline V lookup: CDR1 SQVTM, CDR2 ANQGSEA. DNA of the CDR3: TGCAGCGTTCGGGCCGGGACACCCTACAATGAGCAGTTCTTC. It encodes CSVRAGTPYNEQFF.

This clonotype was seen only a few times. V gene TRBV5-1 combines with J gene TRBJ1-1; no clear D. Deletions cut 1 base from V and 1 base from J, with 8 bases between. The CDR3 contains 14 residues. Germline assignment: CDR1 SGHRS and CDR2 YFSETQ. The CDR3 region has the DNA TGCGCCAGCAGCTTGTGGGCAGGGAACACTGAAGCTTTCTTT. It yields the protein CASSLWAGNTEAFF.